This T cell receptor (beta chain) was retrieved from a study of shared T cell receptors in the human thymus. Sequenced by immunoSEQ multiplex PCR; TCRdb stores in-frame clones only, minus some. This sample has over 350,000 clones, with approximately 95% found just once. Trimming removed 0 bases at V and 4 bases at J, with 17 bases between. The CDR3 extends over 17 amino acids. Germline CDR1 LGHNA, CDR2 YSLEER. Material: thymocytes. The rearrangement uses TRBV4-3 and TRBJ2-3; TRBD2 might be the D (7 bases). The TCR comes from a human donor. The CDR3 region is CASSQDIGRGGPDTQYF. CDR3 nucleotide sequence: TGCGCCAGCAGCCAAGATATCGGAAGGGGGGGGCCAGATACGCAGTATTTT.